Listed below are T cell receptor beta chains from one sample, sequenced in a study of cytomegalovirus exposure and HLA in healthy donors. The data were produced by immunoSEQ multiplex PCR, yet TCRdb's version contains in-frame clones alone and is incomplete. Here the sample spans around 200,000 clones, about 80% being singletons. Sequences were obtained from PBMCs. All receptors come from a woman aged 45-65 years in good health and CMV-seropositive. The CDR3 runs from the conserved cysteine through the conserved F or W. D genes are given only for firm matches. Clone size is not always given. Where it is, it says once, few, many or a class for expanded clones.

length,size,V,D,J,DNA,CDR3
16,.,TRBV30,TRBD1,TRBJ1-3,TGTGCCTGGAGTCTTGGACAGGGGTACTATGGGAACACCATATATTTT,CAWSLGQGYYGNTIYF
16,.,TRBV19,.,TRBJ1-4,TGTGCCAGTAGGGCCCGGAGACAGGCGGAGCCTGAAAAACTGTTTTTT,CASRARRQAEPEKLFF
16,.,TRBV19,.,TRBJ1-2,TGTGCCAGTAGTATCCTAACGCAGTCCAGCGGTAGTGGCTACACCTTC,CASSILTQSSGSGYTF
14,.,TRBV5-8,.,TRBJ1-4,TGTGCCAGCAGCTTGGAGACAGGAGACGAAAAACTGTTTTTT,CASSLETGDEKLFF
17,.,TRBV9,.,TRBJ1-6,TGTGCCAGCAGCGTAGTTGAGCTGGGAGCGGGCGCATCACCCCTCCACTTT,CASSVVELGAGASPLHF
16,.,TRBV27,.,TRBJ2-2,TGTGCCAGCGCCTTGGAAGGACTCTTATCCACCGGGGAGCTGTTTTTT,CASALEGLLSTGELFF
16,.,TRBV9,.,TRBJ1-4,TGTGCCAGCAGCTTTCCTCGGGGAGGGACTAATGAAAAACTGTTTTTT,CASSFPRGGTNEKLFF
21,.,TRBV7-8,.,TRBJ1-2,TGTGCCAGCAGCTTAGTTGAGGACAGAAGCCCCGGTGGAACGCCTAACTATGGCTACACCTTC,CASSLVEDRSPGGTPNYGYTF
15,.,TRBV29-1,TRBD1,TRBJ1-2,TGCAGCGTTTTTAAAGGGACAGGGGTCGTCTATGGCTACACCTTC,CSVFKGTGVVYGYTF
13,.,TRBV7-9,.,TRBJ2-5,TGTGCCAGCAGCCGGACACTTGGTGAGACCCAGTACTTC,CASSRTLGETQYF
15,.,TRBV5-1,TRBD1,TRBJ1-2,TGCGCCAGCAGCTTGCGGACAGGGGGCGCCTATGGCTACACCTTC,CASSLRTGGAYGYTF
14,.,TRBV6-4,TRBD1,TRBJ1-2,TGTGCCAGCAGTGACGACGGACAGGGCAAAGGCTACACCTTC,CASSDDGQGKGYTF
12,.,TRBV30,TRBD1,TRBJ1-2,TGTGCCTGGAGTCCCGGGACAGCTGGCTACACCTTC,CAWSPGTAGYTF
14,.,TRBV11-3,.,TRBJ1-1,TGTGCCAGCAGCTTAATGGGGGCTGGCACTGAAGCTTTCTTT,CASSLMGAGTEAFF
14,few,TRBV6-6,TRBD1,TRBJ1-1,TGTGCCAGCCCAAGACAGGGGATGAACACTGAAGCTTTCTTT,CASPRQGMNTEAFF
13,.,TRBV27,.,TRBJ1-2,TGTGCCAGCAGTTTCACGCAGGGTCATGGCTACACCTTC,CASSFTQGHGYTF
16,.,TRBV7-6,.,TRBJ1-5,TGTGCCAGCAGCTTAGCGGGTCGGGGGGGCAATCAGCCCCAGCATTTT,CASSLAGRGGNQPQHF
15,.,TRBV12-5,.,TRBJ2-4,TGTGCTAGTGGCAAAACCATAGAAGCCAAAAACATTCAGTACTTC,CASGKTIEAKNIQYF
16,.,TRBV9,TRBD1,TRBJ1-6,TGTGCCAGCAGCACTACAGGGGGCGCTTATAATTCACCCCTCCACTTT,CASSTTGGAYNSPLHF
17,once,TRBV7-2,.,TRBJ1-2,TGTGCCAGCAGCTATTCCCCGGAGGCAGGGGAAAGTCATGGCTACACCTTC,CASSYSPEAGESHGYTF
14,once,TRBV4-3,.,TRBJ2-5,TGCGCCAGCAGCCAAGAGAGGGAGCAAGAGACCCAGTACTTC,CASSQEREQETQYF
14,.,TRBV5-1,TRBD2,TRBJ2-2,TGCGCCAGCAGAGCGGGGGGAAACACCGGGGAGCTGTTTTTT,CASRAGGNTGELFF
18,.,TRBV5-3,TRBD2,TRBJ2-2,TGTGCCAGAAGCTTGGTAGTAGCGGGGGGAATAGAAACCGGGGAGCTGTTTTTT,CARSLVVAGGIETGELFF
22,.,TRBV27,TRBD2,TRBJ2-5,TGTGCCAGCAGTTTTCTCTACTTCGATTTAGCGGGGGGGAGAATAGGCCAAGAGACCCAGTACTTC,CASSFLYFDLAGGRIGQETQYF
15,.,TRBV25-1,.,TRBJ1-1,TGTGCCAGCAGTGAATGGTGGGGGCGTAACACTGAAGCTTTCTTT,CASSEWWGRNTEAFF
13,.,TRBV9,TRBD1,TRBJ1-1,TGTGCCAGCAGCGCAGGGGGGAACACTGAAGCTTTCTTT,CASSAGGNTEAFF
14,.,TRBV28,.,TRBJ1-2,TGTGCCAGCATAACAACGGGGTCTAACTATGGCTACACCTTC,CASITTGSNYGYTF
15,.,TRBV7-8,.,TRBJ2-7,TGTGCCAGCAGCTTAGTTTCCAGGGTCCCGTACGAGCAGTACTTC,CASSLVSRVPYEQYF
15,.,TRBV6-5,TRBD1,TRBJ1-5,TGTGCCAGCAGTTTCGACAGGGGCGGGAATCAGCCCCAGCATTTT,CASSFDRGGNQPQHF
16,.,TRBV5-4,TRBD1,TRBJ2-2,TGTGCCAGCACCACGGGACAGGGTCGGAACACCGGGGAGCTGTTTTTT,CASTTGQGRNTGELFF
15,.,TRBV18,.,TRBJ2-2,TGTGCCAGCTCATCGGACGGACCGGGGACCGGGGAGCTGTTTTTT,CASSSDGPGTGELFF
14,.,TRBV4-3,TRBD2,TRBJ2-7,TGCGCCAGCAGCCTGACTCGGGGGGCCTACGAGCAGTACTTC,CASSLTRGAYEQYF
16,.,TRBV28,TRBD1,TRBJ1-2,TGTGCCAGCACCAATTATGATGGACAGGGGTTCTATGGCTACACCTTC,CASTNYDGQGFYGYTF
15,.,TRBV4-2,.,TRBJ1-3,TGTGCCAGCAGCCAAGCTGGGGGGGCTAGAAACACCATATATTTT,CASSQAGGARNTIYF
15,once,TRBV7-6,.,TRBJ1-4,TGTGCCAGCAGCTTAGAGCAGGGAACTAATGAAAAACTGTTTTTT,CASSLEQGTNEKLFF
14,.,TRBV5-6,.,TRBJ2-7,TGTGCCAGCCTCCTCAGGGGGGCAAAAAGCGAGCAGTACTTC,CASLLRGAKSEQYF
17,few,TRBV18,TRBD1,TRBJ2-6,TGTGCCAGCTCACCAGGGACAGGGGGCTCTGGGGCCAACGTCCTGACTTTC,CASSPGTGGSGANVLTF
14,few,TRBV5-4,.,TRBJ2-3,TGTGCCAGCAGCTTGGGGACAGACACAGATACGCAGTATTTT,CASSLGTDTDTQYF
11,.,TRBV30,TRBD1,TRBJ1-2,TGTGCCTGGAGTAACCTCCGGACAGGGACCTTC,CAWSNLRTGTF
13,once,TRBV30,TRBD1,TRBJ2-7,TGTGCCTGGGTAGACAGGGAGCCCTACGAGCAGTACTTC,CAWVDREPYEQYF